The 10 T cell receptor beta chains reported below all come from one sample, sequenced in a study of regulatory and conventional T cells in RAG deficiency. Conventional CD4+ T cells were sorted from blood as CD25-low CD127-high cells. Assay: immunoSEQ multiplex PCR; the TCRdb copy retains only in-frame clones and omits some. The sample has approximately 21,000 clones; around 97% are singletons. Separately, the same data were catalogued under a study of regulatory T cells. That work states: The PCR used 52 TRBV and 13 TRBJ primers.

Sequenced material: CD25- CD4+ T cells sorted from blood. Receptors were obtained from a human donor in good health.

The chain has TRBV7-9 and TRBJ2-1; tentative D call: TRBD1 (6 bases). The germline V gene encodes CDR1 SEHNR and CDR2 FQNEAQ (reference sequence). CDR3 length equals 11 residues. V lost 5 bases, J lost 15 bases, and 14 bases lay in between. Here the CDR3 reads CASSTRDTAFF. CDR3 sequence (DNA): TGTGCCAGCAGCACCCGGGACACGGCGTTCTTC.

The rearrangement links TRBV5-1 to TRBJ1-1, with a tentative D call TRBD1 (5 bases). CDR3 size: 13 residues. The germline V gene encodes CDR1 SGHRS and CDR2 YFSETQ. The V end was cut by 1 base, the J end by 4 bases, with 8 bases between. DNA of the CDR3: TGCGCCAGCAGCTTGCCCCAGGGCACTGAAGCTTTCTTT. It is translated as CASSLPQGTEAFF.

J is TRBJ1-4 and V is TRBV5-1; D unclear. V dropped 2 bases and J dropped 5 bases, with 16 bases sitting between them. Germline loops: CDR1 SGHRS, CDR2 YFSETQ. This CDR3 region has 16 residues. In nucleotides, the CDR3 is TGCGCCAGCAGCTTAAAGTTTGGCAGTCGAAATGAAAAACTGTTTTTT. It yields the protein CASSLKFGSRNEKLFF.

J is TRBJ1-1 and V is TRBV5-1, with a possible D match to TRBD1 (5 bases). Trimming removed 4 bases at V and 6 bases at J, with 22 bases between. CDR3 size: 16 residues. Germline V gives CDR1 SGHRS, CDR2 YFSETQ. Written as DNA, the CDR3 is TGCGCCAGCAGCCCTGACTGGGAGGGGCGGGGGTCTGAAGCTTTCTTT. Its protein product is CASSPDWEGRGSEAFF.

The gene calls are TRBV9 and TRBJ1-3, with D maybe TRBD1 (5 bases). This CDR3 region has 15 residues. Trimming took off 0 bases at V and 0 bases at J, with 7 bases between the two ends. Per the germline V gene, CDR1 is SGDLS and CDR2 is YYNGEE. As DNA, the CDR3 is TGTGCCAGCAGCGTAGGGGGCGCCTCTGGAAACACCATATATTTT. It specifies CASSVGGASGNTIYF.

This sequence joins TRBV28 and TRBJ1-2; 11 nucleotides line up with TRBD1. CDR1 and CDR2 from the germline V gene are MDHEN and SYDVKM. With 2 bases clipped from V and 4 bases from J, the junction kept 9 bases outside the gene matches. This CDR3 spans 17 amino acids. The CDR3: CASSLKHQGTGGYGYTF. CDR3 bases: TGTGCCAGCAGTTTAAAACACCAGGGGACAGGGGGCTATGGCTACACCTTC.

The chain is built from TRBV15 and TRBJ1-1; 8 bases line up with TRBD1. The CDR3 loop spans 15 amino acids. CDR1 is LNHNV and CDR2 is YYDKDF in the germline V gene (reference sequence). With 1 base clipped from V and 4 bases from J, the junction kept 5 bases outside the gene matches. CDR3 in DNA: TGTGCCACCAGCAGAGTTCACAGGGGGGTCACTGAAGCTTTCTTT. Amino acids: CATSRVHRGVTEAFF.

V is TRBV4-2 and J is TRBJ2-5, with TRBD1 identical over 7 bases. Germline values: CDR1 LGHNA, CDR2 YNFKEQ. V lost 3 bases, J lost 5 bases, and 9 bases stayed unmatched. The CDR3 runs 15 residues. CDR3 in DNA: TGTGCCAGCAGCCAGCAAACGACAGGGCACGAGACCCAGTACTTC. Its protein is CASSQQTTGHETQYF.

The chain joins TRBV5-6 to TRBJ1-2, with D tentatively TRBD1 (5 bases). The V end was cut by 3 bases, the J end by 8 bases, with 17 bases between. From germline, CDR1 is SGHDT and CDR2 YYEEEE. The CDR3 totals 14 residues. The CDR3 nucleotides are TGTGCCAGCAGCTCTCCGGGTCAGCAGGGCGGCTACACCTTC. It translates to CASSSPGQQGGYTF. The full variable domain, rest sourced from reference TRBV5-6 and TRBJ1-2, is DAGVTQSPTHLIKTRGQQVTLRCSPKSGHDTVSWYQQALGQGPQFIFQYYEEEERQRGNFPDRFSGHQFPNYSSELNVNALLLGDSALYLCASSSPGQQGGYTFGSGTRLTVV.

This rearrangement joins TRBV5-6 to TRBJ2-7; no reliable D call. V lost 0 bases and J lost 3, with 10 bases in between. The CDR3 consists of 14 residues. Germline loops: CDR1 SGHDT, CDR2 YYEEEE. The CDR3 DNA is TGTGCCAGCAGCTTGGGTTTCGAGTTCTACGAGCAGTACTTC. Amino acids: CASSLGFEFYEQYF.